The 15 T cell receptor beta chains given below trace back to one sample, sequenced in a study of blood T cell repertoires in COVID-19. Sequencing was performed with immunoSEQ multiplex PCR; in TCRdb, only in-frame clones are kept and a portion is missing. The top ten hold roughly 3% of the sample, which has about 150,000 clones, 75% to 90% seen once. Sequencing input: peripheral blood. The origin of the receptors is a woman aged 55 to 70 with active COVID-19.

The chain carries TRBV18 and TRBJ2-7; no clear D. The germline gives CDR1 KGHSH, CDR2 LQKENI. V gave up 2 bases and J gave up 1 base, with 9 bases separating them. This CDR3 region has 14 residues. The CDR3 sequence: CASSPEILSYEQYF. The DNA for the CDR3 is TGTGCCAGCTCACCAGAGATACTTTCCTACGAGCAGTACTTC.

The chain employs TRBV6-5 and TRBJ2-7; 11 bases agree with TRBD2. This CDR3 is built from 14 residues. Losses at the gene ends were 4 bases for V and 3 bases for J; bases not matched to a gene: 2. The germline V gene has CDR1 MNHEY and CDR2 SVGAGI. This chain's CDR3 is CASSLAGGLYEQYF. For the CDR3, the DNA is TGTGCCAGCAGTTTAGCGGGGGGGCTCTACGAGCAGTACTTC.

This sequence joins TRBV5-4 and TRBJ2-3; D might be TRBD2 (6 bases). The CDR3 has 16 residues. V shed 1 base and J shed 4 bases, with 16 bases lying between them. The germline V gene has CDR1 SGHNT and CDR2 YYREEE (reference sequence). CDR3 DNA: TGTGCCAGCAGCTTGAGCGCGGTGGAGGGTCCAGATACGCAGTATTTT. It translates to CASSLSAVEGPDTQYF.

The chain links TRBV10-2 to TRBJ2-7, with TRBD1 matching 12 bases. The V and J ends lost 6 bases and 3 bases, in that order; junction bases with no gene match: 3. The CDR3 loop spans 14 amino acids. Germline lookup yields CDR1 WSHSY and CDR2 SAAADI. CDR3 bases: TGCGCCAGCAGCGGGACAGGGGGCCGCTACGAGCAGTACTTC. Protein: CASSGTGGRYEQYF.

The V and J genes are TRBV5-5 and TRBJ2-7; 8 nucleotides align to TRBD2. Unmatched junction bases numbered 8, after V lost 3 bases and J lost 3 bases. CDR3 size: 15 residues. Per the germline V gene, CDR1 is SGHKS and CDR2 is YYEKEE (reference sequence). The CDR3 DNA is TGTGCCAGCAGCTCGTATCCGGCGGGGGGCTACGAGCAGTACTTC. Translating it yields CASSSYPAGGYEQYF.

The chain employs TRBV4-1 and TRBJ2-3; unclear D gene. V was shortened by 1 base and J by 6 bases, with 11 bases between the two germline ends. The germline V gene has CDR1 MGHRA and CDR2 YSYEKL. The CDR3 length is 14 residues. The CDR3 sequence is CASSQVVLVDTQYF. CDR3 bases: TGCGCCAGCAGCCAAGTAGTCCTGGTTGATACGCAGTATTTT.

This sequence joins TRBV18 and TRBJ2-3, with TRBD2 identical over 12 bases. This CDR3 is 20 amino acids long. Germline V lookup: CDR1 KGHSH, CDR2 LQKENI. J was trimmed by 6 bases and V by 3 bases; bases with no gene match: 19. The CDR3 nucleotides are TGTGCCAGCTCACCTGTGGCTCCTAGCGGGAGGGCCGTCCGGGCGGATACGCAGTATTTT. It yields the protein CASSPVAPSGRAVRADTQYF.

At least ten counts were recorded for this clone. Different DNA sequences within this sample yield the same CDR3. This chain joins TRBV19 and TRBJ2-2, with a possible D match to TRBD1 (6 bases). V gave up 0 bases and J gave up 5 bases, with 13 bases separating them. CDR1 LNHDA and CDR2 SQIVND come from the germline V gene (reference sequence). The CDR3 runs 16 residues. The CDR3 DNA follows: TGTGCCAGTAGTATAGATCAGGGGATGGTGACCGGGGAGCTGTTTTTT. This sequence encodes CASSIDQGMVTGELFF.

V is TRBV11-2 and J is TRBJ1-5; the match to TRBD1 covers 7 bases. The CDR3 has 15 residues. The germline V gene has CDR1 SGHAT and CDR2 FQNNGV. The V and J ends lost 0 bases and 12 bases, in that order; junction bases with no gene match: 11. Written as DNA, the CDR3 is TGTGCCAGCAGCTTAGATATGGGGGACAGCGATAACCAGCATTTT. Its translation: CASSLDMGDSDNQHF.

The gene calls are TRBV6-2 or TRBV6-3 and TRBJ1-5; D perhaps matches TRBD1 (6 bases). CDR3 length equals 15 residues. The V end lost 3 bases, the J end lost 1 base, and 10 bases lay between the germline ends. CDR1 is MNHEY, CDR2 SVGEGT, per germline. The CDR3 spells CASSYIGQSNQPQHF. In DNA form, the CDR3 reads TGTGCCAGCAGTTATATTGGACAGAGCAATCAGCCCCAGCATTTT.

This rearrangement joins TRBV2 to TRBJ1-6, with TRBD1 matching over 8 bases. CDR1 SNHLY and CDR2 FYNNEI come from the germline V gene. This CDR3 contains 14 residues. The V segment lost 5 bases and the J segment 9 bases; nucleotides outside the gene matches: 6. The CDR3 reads CASSLGQGVSPLHF. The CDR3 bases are TGTGCCAGCAGTCTAGGACAGGGAGTTTCACCCCTCCACTTT.

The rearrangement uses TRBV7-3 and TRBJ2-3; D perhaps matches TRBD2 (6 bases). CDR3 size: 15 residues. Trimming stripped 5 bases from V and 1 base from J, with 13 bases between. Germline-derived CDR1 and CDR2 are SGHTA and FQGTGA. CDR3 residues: CASSLGTVGTDTQYF. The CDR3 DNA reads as TGTGCCAGCAGCCTCGGGACTGTGGGCACAGATACGCAGTATTTT.

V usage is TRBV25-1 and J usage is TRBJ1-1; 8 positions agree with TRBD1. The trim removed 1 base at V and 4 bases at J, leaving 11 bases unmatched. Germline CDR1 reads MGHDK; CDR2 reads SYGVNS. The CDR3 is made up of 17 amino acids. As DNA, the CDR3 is TGTGCCAGCAGTGAATTGGGCAGGGGGCTGATCGGCACTGAAGCTTTCTTT. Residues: CASSELGRGLIGTEAFF.

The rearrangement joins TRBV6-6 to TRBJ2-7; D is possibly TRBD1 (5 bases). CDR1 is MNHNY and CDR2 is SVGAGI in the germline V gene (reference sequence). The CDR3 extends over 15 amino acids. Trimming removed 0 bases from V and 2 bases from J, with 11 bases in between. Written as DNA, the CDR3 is TGTGCCAGCAGTTACTCGAGTGACAGTACCTACGAGCAGTACTTC. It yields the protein CASSYSSDSTYEQYF.

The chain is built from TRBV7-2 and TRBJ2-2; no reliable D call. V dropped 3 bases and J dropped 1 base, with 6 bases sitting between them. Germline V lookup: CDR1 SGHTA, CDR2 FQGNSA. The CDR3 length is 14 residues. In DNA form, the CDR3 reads TGTGCCAGCAGCTTCCAATTGAACACCGGGGAGCTGTTTTTT. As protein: CASSFQLNTGELFF.